A selection of T cell receptor beta chains follows, all from one sample in a study of neurological immune-mediated disorders. TCRdb fed the 5' RACE reads into MiXCR, producing one record per CDR3 protein. The table lists about 25,000 distinct CDR3 sequences, 3% to 3.5% of them singletons, with 7% to 8% in the top ten. Input material: PBMCs. These receptors originate from a woman under 40 with multiple sclerosis. CDR3s include the opening cysteine and the closing phenylalanine or tryptophan. A D gene is named only where the DNA matches it firmly. Clone sizes are given selectively: once, few, many, or a class where the clone is expanded.

len: 16
abundance: many
v_gene: TRBV3-1
d_gene: -
j_gene: TRBJ2-7
CDR3aa: CASSQDQRGLRFEQYF
CDR3nt: TGTGCCAGCAGCCAAGATCAAAGGGGCCTGCGCTTCGAGCAGTACTTC

len: 14
abundance: many
v_gene: TRBV20-1
d_gene: -
j_gene: TRBJ1-5
CDR3aa: CSARGPNSNQPQHF
CDR3nt: TGCAGTGCTAGGGGACCAAATAGCAATCAGCCCCAGCATTTT

len: 14
abundance: many
v_gene: TRBV5-8
d_gene: -
j_gene: TRBJ1-2
CDR3aa: CASSLLDWLNGYTF
CDR3nt: TGTGCCAGCAGCTTGTTGGATTGGTTGAATGGCTACACCTTC

len: 13
abundance: -
v_gene: TRBV12-3/TRBV12-4
d_gene: -
j_gene: TRBJ2-6
CDR3aa: CATRNSGANVLTF
CDR3nt: TGTGCCACCCGGAACTCTGGGGCCAACGTCCTGACTTTC

len: 15
abundance: medium-sized
v_gene: TRBV12-3/TRBV12-4
d_gene: TRBD2
j_gene: TRBJ2-3
CDR3aa: CASSLLATSTDTQYF
CDR3nt: TGTGCCAGCAGCCTACTAGCGACTAGCACAGATACGCAGTATTTT

len: 14
abundance: many
v_gene: TRBV5-5
d_gene: -
j_gene: TRBJ2-1
CDR3aa: CASSLSGADNEQFF
CDR3nt: TGTGCCAGCAGCCTGTCGGGGGCGGATAATGAGCAGTTCTTC

len: 13
abundance: many
v_gene: TRBV29-1
d_gene: -
j_gene: TRBJ2-1
CDR3aa: CSATTSTGNEQFF
CDR3nt: TGCAGCGCCACGACTAGTACCGGCAATGAGCAGTTCTTC

len: 14
abundance: many
v_gene: TRBV29-1
d_gene: -
j_gene: TRBJ1-1
CDR3aa: CSVGSGTLNTEAFF
CDR3nt: TGCAGCGTAGGGTCCGGGACACTGAACACTGAAGCTTTCTTT

len: 15
abundance: many
v_gene: TRBV7-8
d_gene: -
j_gene: TRBJ2-2
CDR3aa: CASIPGPRNTGELFF
CDR3nt: TGTGCCAGCATCCCGGGCCCACGGAACACCGGGGAGCTGTTTTTT

len: 14
abundance: many
v_gene: TRBV21-1
d_gene: -
j_gene: TRBJ2-7
CDR3aa: CASRPGEDNVGQYF
CDR3nt: TGTGCCAGCAGACCAGGGGAAGATAATGTTGGGCAGTACTTC

len: 15
abundance: many
v_gene: TRBV20-1
d_gene: TRBD2
j_gene: TRBJ2-3
CDR3aa: CSASLAGGRTDTQYF
CDR3nt: TGCAGTGCTAGCCTAGCGGGGGGCCGCACAGATACGCAGTATTTT

len: 15
abundance: many
v_gene: TRBV7-9
d_gene: TRBD1
j_gene: TRBJ2-1
CDR3aa: CASSPWDRGNNEQFF
CDR3nt: TGTGCCAGCAGCCCGTGGGACAGGGGGAACAATGAGCAGTTCTTC

len: 14
abundance: many
v_gene: TRBV5-1
d_gene: -
j_gene: TRBJ2-2
CDR3aa: CASKAGSNTGELFF
CDR3nt: TGCGCCAGCAAGGCGGGATCGAACACCGGGGAGCTGTTTTTT

len: 17
abundance: many
v_gene: TRBV20-1
d_gene: TRBD2
j_gene: TRBJ2-2
CDR3aa: CSADPRLAGVNTGELFF
CDR3nt: TGCAGTGCTGACCCTAGACTAGCGGGGGTGAACACCGGGGAGCTGTTTTTT

len: 14
abundance: many
v_gene: TRBV5-1
d_gene: -
j_gene: TRBJ2-7
CDR3aa: CASSLDRDDYEQYF
CDR3nt: TGCGCCAGCAGCTTGGACAGGGATGATTACGAGCAGTACTTC

len: 13
abundance: many
v_gene: TRBV20-1
d_gene: -
j_gene: TRBJ2-5
CDR3aa: CSASEGYRETQYF
CDR3nt: TGCAGTGCTAGCGAAGGGTATCGAGAGACCCAGTACTTC

len: 12
abundance: many
v_gene: TRBV12-3/TRBV12-4
d_gene: -
j_gene: TRBJ2-7
CDR3aa: CASSQRYGEQYF
CDR3nt: TGTGCCAGCAGTCAAAGATATGGCGAGCAGTACTTC

len: 16
abundance: -
v_gene: TRBV3-1
d_gene: -
j_gene: TRBJ1-3
CDR3aa: CASSQGGVQSGKTIYF
CDR3nt: TGTGCCAGCAGCCAAGGGGGGGTTCAATCTGGAAAAACCATATATTTT

len: 15
abundance: many
v_gene: TRBV9
d_gene: -
j_gene: TRBJ1-2
CDR3aa: CARLRVISPSHGYTF
CDR3nt: TGTGCCAGACTCAGAGTCATCTCCCCTTCTCATGGCTACACCTTC

len: 12
abundance: few
v_gene: TRBV7-2
d_gene: -
j_gene: TRBJ1-1
CDR3aa: CASRLVNTEAFF
CDR3nt: TGTGCCAGCAGATTGGTGAACACTGAAGCTTTCTTT

len: 14
abundance: many
v_gene: TRBV20-1
d_gene: TRBD2
j_gene: TRBJ2-7
CDR3aa: CSAPLAGEIYEQYF
CDR3nt: TGCAGTGCTCCCCTAGCGGGAGAGATCTACGAGCAGTACTTC

len: 13
abundance: many
v_gene: TRBV20-1
d_gene: TRBD2
j_gene: TRBJ2-1
CDR3aa: CSDSGPSYNEQFF
CDR3nt: TGCAGTGATAGCGGGCCCTCCTACAATGAGCAGTTCTTC

len: 14
abundance: many
v_gene: TRBV21-1
d_gene: -
j_gene: TRBJ2-7
CDR3aa: CASSTIKQGYEQYF
CDR3nt: TGTGCCAGCAGCACCATAAAACAGGGGTACGAGCAGTACTTC

len: 16
abundance: few
v_gene: TRBV28
d_gene: -
j_gene: TRBJ2-1
CDR3aa: CASSFYRAALRDEQFF
CDR3nt: TGTGCCAGCAGTTTTTATCGGGCCGCCCTCCGGGATGAGCAGTTCTTC

len: 15
abundance: many
v_gene: TRBV6-5
d_gene: TRBD2
j_gene: TRBJ2-5
CDR3aa: CASSSLAGGGETQYF
CDR3nt: TGTGCCAGCAGTTCCCTAGCGGGGGGCGGAGAGACCCAGTACTTC

len: 13
abundance: medium-sized
v_gene: TRBV20-1
d_gene: TRBD1
j_gene: TRBJ1-1
CDR3aa: CSAFRDRGPEAFF
CDR3nt: TGCAGTGCCTTCCGGGACAGGGGCCCTGAAGCTTTCTTT

len: 14
abundance: many
v_gene: TRBV9
d_gene: -
j_gene: TRBJ2-1
CDR3aa: CASSAYASYNEQFF
CDR3nt: TGTGCCAGCAGCGCATATGCCTCCTACAATGAGCAGTTCTTC

len: 16
abundance: many
v_gene: TRBV27
d_gene: TRBD2
j_gene: TRBJ2-1
CDR3aa: CASSPLTSGSPNEQFF
CDR3nt: TGTGCCAGCAGTCCCCTGACTAGCGGGAGTCCCAATGAGCAGTTCTTC

len: 16
abundance: many
v_gene: TRBV7-2
d_gene: -
j_gene: TRBJ1-2
CDR3aa: CASSLWATHEGYGYTF
CDR3nt: TGTGCCAGCAGCTTATGGGCAACCCATGAGGGGTATGGCTACACCTTC

len: 15
abundance: many
v_gene: TRBV12-3/TRBV12-4
d_gene: -
j_gene: TRBJ2-2
CDR3aa: CASSLGYGDTGELFF
CDR3nt: TGTGCCAGCAGTTTGGGTTATGGGGACACCGGGGAGCTGTTTTTT

len: 10
abundance: many
v_gene: TRBV20-1
d_gene: -
j_gene: TRBJ2-3
CDR3aa: CSARPDTQYF
CDR3nt: TGCAGTGCTCGACCAGATACGCAGTATTTT

len: 14
abundance: many
v_gene: TRBV28
d_gene: TRBD1
j_gene: TRBJ2-7
CDR3aa: CASRPWTGTYEQYF
CDR3nt: TGTGCCAGCAGGCCCTGGACAGGTACCTACGAGCAGTACTTC

len: 13
abundance: -
v_gene: TRBV20-1
d_gene: TRBD1
j_gene: TRBJ2-7
CDR3aa: CSAGGDRAYEQYF
CDR3nt: TGCAGTGCCGGCGGGGACAGGGCCTACGAGCAGTACTTC

len: 13
abundance: many
v_gene: TRBV2
d_gene: -
j_gene: TRBJ1-1
CDR3aa: CASSVWENTEAFF
CDR3nt: TGTGCCAGCAGTGTGTGGGAGAACACTGAAGCTTTCTTT

len: 11
abundance: many
v_gene: TRBV12-3/TRBV12-4
d_gene: -
j_gene: TRBJ2-1
CDR3aa: CASSLRNEQFF
CDR3nt: TGTGCCAGCAGTTTGAGGAATGAGCAGTTCTTC

len: 16
abundance: many
v_gene: TRBV12-3/TRBV12-4
d_gene: TRBD1
j_gene: TRBJ2-1
CDR3aa: CASSLVGQGARGEQFF
CDR3nt: TGTGCCAGCAGTTTAGTGGGACAGGGGGCGAGGGGTGAGCAGTTCTTC

len: 14
abundance: many
v_gene: TRBV6-2/TRBV6-3
d_gene: -
j_gene: TRBJ1-2
CDR3aa: CASSYGTPNYGYTF
CDR3nt: TGTGCCAGCAGTTATGGGACACCGAACTATGGCTACACCTTC

len: 14
abundance: many
v_gene: TRBV28
d_gene: TRBD2
j_gene: TRBJ2-3
CDR3aa: CATTSGSGTDTQYF
CDR3nt: TGTGCCACCACGAGCGGGAGCGGCACAGATACGCAGTATTTT

len: 17
abundance: medium-sized
v_gene: TRBV7-9
d_gene: TRBD1
j_gene: TRBJ2-7
CDR3aa: CASSPALRDRRNYEQYF
CDR3nt: TGTGCCAGCAGCCCGGCCCTCCGGGACAGGAGAAACTACGAGCAGTACTTC

len: 16
abundance: many
v_gene: TRBV6-5
d_gene: -
j_gene: TRBJ1-5
CDR3aa: CASSPRQGKEDQPQHF
CDR3nt: TGTGCCAGCAGTCCGCGGCAGGGGAAGGAGGATCAGCCCCAGCATTTT

len: 15
abundance: many
v_gene: TRBV7-2
d_gene: TRBD2
j_gene: TRBJ2-3
CDR3aa: CASSLTFSGDYTQYF
CDR3nt: TGTGCCAGCAGCTTAACGTTTAGCGGGGATTATACGCAGTATTTT

len: 14
abundance: many
v_gene: TRBV7-2
d_gene: -
j_gene: TRBJ2-1
CDR3aa: CASSLSPDYNEQFF
CDR3nt: TGTGCCAGCAGCTTAAGCCCAGACTACAATGAGCAGTTCTTC

len: 14
abundance: -
v_gene: TRBV20-1
d_gene: -
j_gene: TRBJ2-2
CDR3aa: CSATSDRVAGEPFF
CDR3nt: TGCAGTGCTACCTCAGACAGAGTTGCCGGGGAGCCGTTTTTT

len: 16
abundance: many
v_gene: TRBV7-2
d_gene: TRBD2
j_gene: TRBJ2-7
CDR3aa: CASSSPGLAVSYEQYF
CDR3nt: TGTGCCAGCAGCTCTCCGGGACTAGCAGTTTCCTACGAGCAGTACTTC

len: 15
abundance: -
v_gene: TRBV9
d_gene: TRBD1
j_gene: TRBJ2-1
CDR3aa: CASSVVATGGNEQFF
CDR3nt: TGTGCCAGCAGCGTAGTTGCGACAGGGGGGAATGAGCAGTTCTTC

len: 14
abundance: many
v_gene: TRBV4-3
d_gene: -
j_gene: TRBJ1-6
CDR3aa: CASSQVRTLSPLHF
CDR3nt: TGCGCCAGCAGCCAAGTACGGACCCTGTCACCCCTCCACTTT

len: 16
abundance: many
v_gene: TRBV7-2
d_gene: -
j_gene: TRBJ1-2
CDR3aa: CASSLGGTQSNYGYTF
CDR3nt: TGTGCCAGCAGCTTAGGGGGGACACAGAGCAACTATGGCTACACCTTC

len: 13
abundance: many
v_gene: TRBV12-3/TRBV12-4
d_gene: -
j_gene: TRBJ1-5
CDR3aa: CASSLFLNQPQHF
CDR3nt: TGTGCCAGCAGTTTATTTCTCAATCAGCCCCAGCATTTT